A selection of T cell receptor beta chains follows, all from one sample in a study of blood T cells in healthy people across ages. TCRdb fed the 5' RACE reads into MiXCR, producing one record per CDR3 protein. This table has approximately 780,000 distinct CDR3 sequences, roughly 26% appearing once. These same data were also listed under a study on T cells of mothers and their children.

The sample taken for sequencing was blood. These receptor sequences come from a boy aged 5-17 years in good health. Both conserved end residues are trimmed from each CDR3.

j_gene | v_gene | CDR3aa
TRBJ2-5 | TRBV5-1 | ASSLTGEETQY
TRBJ2-1 | TRBV12-3/TRBV12-4 | ASSMSGGANNEQF
TRBJ1-4 | TRBV29-1 | SVVTGISEKLF
TRBJ2-1 | TRBV12-3/TRBV12-4 | ASSQGGQGIEQF
. | TRBV20-1 | SATYGTTYEQY
TRBJ2-3 | TRBV7-9 | ASSSRDGGAPRY
TRBJ2-3 | TRBV2 | ASSENTDTQY
TRBJ2-7 | TRBV5-1 | ASNTGPGTDYEQY
TRBJ1-1 | TRBV7-2 | ASSREGYTEAF
TRBJ2-5 | TRBV12-5 | ASGLVRGTSGGQETQY
. | TRBV29-1 | SVEDPRARGKYEQY
TRBJ1-1 | TRBV7-8 | ASSLSEEGAF
TRBJ2-5 | TRBV7-6 | ASSPGLAGSTGETQY
TRBJ2-2 | TRBV12-3/TRBV12-4 | ASSLTGNTGELF
TRBJ1-3 | TRBV6-6 | ASSPEGGPGNTIY
TRBJ2-5 | TRBV20-1 | SALVGTNQETQY
TRBJ2-5 | TRBV7-7 | ASSQRLEGRKETQY
TRBJ1-2 | TRBV4-1 | ASSHSPSNYGYT
TRBJ1-4 | TRBV28 | ASSLPGQGAEKLF
TRBJ2-1 | TRBV20-1 | SASLGSIPYNEQF
TRBJ2-1 | TRBV12-3/TRBV12-4 | ASSKQGFKDEQF
TRBJ2-7 | TRBV19 | ASSTAPDEQH
TRBJ2-5 | TRBV28 | ASSLVQGPEGEY
TRBJ2-5 | TRBV7-2 | ASSLAADRATETQY
TRBJ2-1 | TRBV12-3/TRBV12-4 | ASSSKAGLSYNEQF
TRBJ2-1 | TRBV3-1 | ASSQDLYASYNEQF
TRBJ1-4 | TRBV11-2 | ASSQGGNNEKLF
. | TRBV5-1 | ASSLDGEPYEQY
TRBJ1-2 | TRBV2 | ASRPDRVVYGYT
. | TRBV6-5 | ASSWGLLDSNEQF
TRBJ2-5 | TRBV10-3 | AISERVRETQY
TRBJ2-7 | TRBV18 | ASSRRWDSSNEQY
TRBJ1-1 | TRBV28 | ASRLEGSAEAF
TRBJ1-5 | TRBV27 | ASSLWGTVGTRNNQPQH
TRBJ1-5 | TRBV2 | ASRPRGEGNQPQH
TRBJ2-6 | TRBV12-3/TRBV12-4 | ASSLEAQGAPGANVLT
TRBJ2-5 | TRBV7-3 | ASSLSSTLAEAQY
TRBJ2-1 | TRBV5-5 | ASSPTSAVYNEQF
TRBJ2-2 | TRBV5-1 | ASSLAGTVVTGELF
TRBJ2-5 | TRBV5-4 | ASRTTGWETQY
TRBJ2-7 | TRBV12-3/TRBV12-4 | ASGGPGSEQY
TRBJ1-2 | TRBV28 | ASNPGGGYGYT
TRBJ2-7 | TRBV5-1 | ASSEGGGQMYEQY
. | TRBV2 | ASKGGDYEQY
TRBJ2-6 | TRBV4-1 | ASSQDHRISGGANVLT
TRBJ2-1 | TRBV6-2/TRBV6-3 | ASTLGEEQF
TRBJ1-1 | TRBV6-5 | ASSYTGNAEAF
TRBJ1-3 | TRBV9 | ASSDDRAGNTIY
TRBJ2-7 | TRBV5-4 | ASSSPRVREQY
TRBJ2-7 | TRBV20-1 | SASGQGLRYEQY